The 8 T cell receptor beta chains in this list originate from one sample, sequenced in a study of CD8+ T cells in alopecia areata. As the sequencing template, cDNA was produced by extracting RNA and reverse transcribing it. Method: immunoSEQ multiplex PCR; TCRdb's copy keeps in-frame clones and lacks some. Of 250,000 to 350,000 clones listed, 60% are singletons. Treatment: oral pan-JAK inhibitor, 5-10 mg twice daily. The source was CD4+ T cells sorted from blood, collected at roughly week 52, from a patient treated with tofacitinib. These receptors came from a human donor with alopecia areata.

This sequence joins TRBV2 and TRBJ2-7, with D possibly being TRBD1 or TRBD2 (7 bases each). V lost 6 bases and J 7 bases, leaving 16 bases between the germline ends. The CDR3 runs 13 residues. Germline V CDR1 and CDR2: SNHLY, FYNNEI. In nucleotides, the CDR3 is TGTGCCAGCAGAGATAACAGGGGAGGGGAGCAGTACTTC. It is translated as CASRDNRGGEQYF.

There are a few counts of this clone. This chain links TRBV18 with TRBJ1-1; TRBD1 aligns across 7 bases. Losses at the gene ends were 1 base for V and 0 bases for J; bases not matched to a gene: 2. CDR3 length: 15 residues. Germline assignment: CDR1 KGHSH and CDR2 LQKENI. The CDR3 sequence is CASSPRQGVNTEAFF. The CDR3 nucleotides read TGTGCCAGCTCACCACGGCAGGGGGTGAACACTGAAGCTTTCTTT.

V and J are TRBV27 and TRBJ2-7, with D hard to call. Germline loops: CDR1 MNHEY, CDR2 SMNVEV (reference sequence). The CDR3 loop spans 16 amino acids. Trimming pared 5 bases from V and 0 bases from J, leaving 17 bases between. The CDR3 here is CASSTPKDASSYEQYF. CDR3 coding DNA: TGTGCCAGCAGTACCCCCAAGGACGCCAGCTCCTACGAGCAGTACTTC.

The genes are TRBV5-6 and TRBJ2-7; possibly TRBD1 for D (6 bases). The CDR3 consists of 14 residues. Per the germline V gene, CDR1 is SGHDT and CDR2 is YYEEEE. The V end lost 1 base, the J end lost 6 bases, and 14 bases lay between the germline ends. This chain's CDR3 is CASSLTGPLREQYF. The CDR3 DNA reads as TGTGCCAGCAGCTTGACAGGGCCTTTGCGCGAGCAGTACTTC.

Written as DNA, the CDR3 is TGTGCCAGCGTCCGGGATCATCCTTCTTACGAGCAGTACTTC. It encodes CASVRDHPSYEQYF. The rearrangement uses TRBV2 and TRBJ2-7; TRBD2 might be the D (5 bases). The CDR3 is made up of 14 amino acids. Germline V gene sequence: CDR1 SNHLY, CDR2 FYNNEI. With 8 bases removed from V and 4 bases from J, the gap between germline ends came to 18 bases.

The CDR3 nucleotides are TGTGCCAGCAGCTTAGGTTGGGGTATGGACACTGAAGCTTTCTTT. The encoded protein is CASSLGWGMDTEAFF. The chain carries TRBV7-9 and TRBJ1-1, with no clear D. V lost 1 base and J lost 3, with 12 bases in between. CDR1 and CDR2 (germline): SEHNR, FQNEAQ (reference sequence). The CDR3 contains 15 residues.

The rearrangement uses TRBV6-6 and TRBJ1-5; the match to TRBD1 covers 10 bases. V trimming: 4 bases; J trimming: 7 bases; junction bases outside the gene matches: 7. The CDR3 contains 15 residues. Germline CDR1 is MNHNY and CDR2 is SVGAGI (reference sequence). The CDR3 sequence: CASSWTGGQDQPQHF. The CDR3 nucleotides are TGTGCCAGCAGTTGGACAGGGGGGCAAGACCAGCCCCAGCATTTT.

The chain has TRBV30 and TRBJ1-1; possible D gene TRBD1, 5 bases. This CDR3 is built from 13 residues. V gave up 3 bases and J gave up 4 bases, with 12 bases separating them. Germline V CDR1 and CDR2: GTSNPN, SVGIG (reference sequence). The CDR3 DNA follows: TGTGCCTGGAGACCCAGGGATGGCACTGAAGCTTTCTTT. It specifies CAWRPRDGTEAFF.